This T cell receptor beta chain appears in the sequencing data of a study of lung T cells in sarcoidosis with Löfgren's syndrome. Study outcomes and limitations: The most expanded V genes in Löfgren's patients were reportedly TRAV12-1 and TRBV2.

Many counts were recorded for this clonotype. Its antigen is currently unknown. TCRdb re-called the reads with MiXCR, one entry per CDR3 protein. Altogether 20,000 or so distinct CDR3 sequences are present, roughly 21% being singletons, with the ten largest covering roughly 4.5%. The CDR3 loop spans 13 amino acids. CDR1 and CDR2 (germline): SGHDN, FVKESK. Unmatched junction bases numbered 1, after V lost 2 bases and J lost 7 bases. The TCR was taken from a human donor with sarcoidosis (Löfgren's syndrome or another form), or a control subject (not recorded which). This chain joins TRBV14 and TRBJ2-5, with 10 bases matching TRBD2. Sequenced material: CD4+ T cells from PBMCs. CDR3 coding DNA: TGTGCCAGCAGCCAATCTAGCGGGAGGACCCAGTACTTC. Translation gives CASSQSSGRTQYF.